This T cell receptor (beta chain) is drawn from a study of blood T cell repertoires in COVID-19 (dated by TCRdb to 2020 to 2021). Regarding the research as a whole: Samples from collaborators originated in the United States, Italy and Spain and spanned both the acute and convalescent phases of COVID-19. The material from the prospective study consisted of cDNA or gDNA derived from T cells, B-cell-depleted T cells, or PBMCs. The dataset comprised deeply sampled blood TCRbeta repertoires from subjects exposed to, actively infected with, or recovered from COVID-19. The repertoires were released in a freely available public database intended as a resource for research on the immune response to SARS-CoV-2. Samples came from the ongoing ImmuneRACE study (first 160 participants) plus 1,254 subjects from 6 global collaborators. The sample metadata nearly always contained a de-identified subject ID, COVID-19 status, age in years and sex. HLA class I and class II types, where available, came from metadata supplied by the sample provider rather than from assay-based typing.

Of note for this clone: No antigen is known for it. The sample holds no much larger clone one base away, and base qualities are not on file.

Summary of the overall study and its limitations: The amount of clinical and demographic metadata varied by source and participant and was provided uncurated.

In the prospective study, participants were roughly 18 to 100 years old, resided in about two dozen geographic areas of the United States, and were enrolled through a virtual design. To assign participants to cohorts, the prospective study relied on clinical history that participants themselves reported in a screening survey and a study questionnaire. Recovered participants in ImmuneRACE Cohort 3 were defined by two consecutive negative NP/OP PCR tests, clearance by a healthcare professional, or resolution of symptoms. Mobile phlebotomists in the prospective study collected whole blood, serum and a nasopharyngeal or oropharyngeal swab from every participant. Over an approximately 2-month period, participants in the prospective study had the option of providing additional blood draws and questionnaires. Before DNA extraction, prospective study blood samples were shipped either frozen or at room temperature.

TCRbeta CDR3 regions were amplified from genomic DNA by means of the immunoSEQ Assay, a bias-controlled multiplex PCR. The source study handled its data this way. Within the assay, amplification of reference gene primers was used to estimate how many nucleated cells each sample contained. To quantify the absolute abundance of each unique TCRbeta CDR3 rearrangement, sequence reads were collapsed and filtered. Productive Simpson clonality was computed per sample as the square root of Simpson's diversity index over productive rearrangements. Not all clones reach the TCRdb copy of this immuneACCESS table, which keeps in-frame sequences only. Checked studies attribute under half of the gap to unresolved V genes and leave the rest unexplained. V and J calls and clone size are given by that table; D and trimming were obtained from the DNA. A total of 250,000 to 350,000 clones appear in this sample, 88% of them only once. 0.75% to 1% of the sample comes from the top ten.

Material: PBMCs or T cells enriched from blood (not recorded which). The receptor was isolated from a young woman who had recovered from COVID-19.

The DNA reads TGCGCCAGCAGCGTGTGGACACCGATGATGATGGAGAACTATGGCTACACCTTC. The resulting protein is CASSVWTPMMMENYGYTF. The chain is encoded by TRBV4-1 joined to TRBJ1-2, with a weak D call of TRBD1 (5 bases match). V sheds 5 bases and J sheds 2 bases, leaving 24 bases between their ends. Counted from cysteine to phenylalanine, this CDR3 has 18 amino acids. Left in the record is the CDR3 DNA by itself, 54 bases read in frame from the first base. In the germline V gene, CDR1 corresponds to MGHRA and CDR2 to YSYEKL.